Given below is one TCR beta chain in context. In the source study's methods: Amplifying reference gene primers gave estimates of nucleated cell counts. TCRdb keeps only in-frame clones here, not all; method: immunoSEQ multiplex PCR. Clone size and V and J calls were adopted from that table, with D and trimming inferred from the DNA. The sample holds approximately 330,000 clones, approximately 87% seen once. This sample stems from a study of blood T cell repertoires in COVID-19. Study-level information: Spain, Italy and the United States supplied samples that represented acute and convalescent COVID-19. PBMCs, B-cell-depleted T cells, or T cells provided the cDNA or gDNA that made up the material.

The TCR originated in a woman aged 45-59 years with active or convalescent COVID-19. The sample was peripheral blood.

CDR3 sequence: CASIYRIRSTEAFF. The CDR3 DNA reads TGTGCCAGCATTTACCGTATCCGTAGCACTGAAGCTTTCTTT. The gene calls are TRBV28 and TRBJ1-1, with D hard to call. The CDR3 has 14 amino acids. Trimming shortened V by 7 bases and J by 4 bases, and 16 bases separated the two germline ends. Germline-derived CDR1 and CDR2 are MDHEN and SYDVKM.